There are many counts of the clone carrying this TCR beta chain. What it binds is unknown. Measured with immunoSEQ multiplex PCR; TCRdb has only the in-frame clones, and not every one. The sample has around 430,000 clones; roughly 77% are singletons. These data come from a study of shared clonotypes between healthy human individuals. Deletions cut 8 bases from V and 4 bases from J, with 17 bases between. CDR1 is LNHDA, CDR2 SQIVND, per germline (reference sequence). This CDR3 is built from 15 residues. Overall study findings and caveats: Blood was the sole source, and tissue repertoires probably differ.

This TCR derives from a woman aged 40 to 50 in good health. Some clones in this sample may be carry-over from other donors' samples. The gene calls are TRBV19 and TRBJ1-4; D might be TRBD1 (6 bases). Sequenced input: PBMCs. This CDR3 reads CASSVGARINEKLFF. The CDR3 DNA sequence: TGTGCCAGTTCCGTGGGGGCGAGAATTAATGAAAAACTGTTTTTT.